This T cell receptor (beta chain) is from a study of blood T cell repertoires in COVID-19. This table comes from immunoSEQ multiplex PCR, and its TCRdb copy is limited to in-frame clones, with some not included. The table records 250,000 to 300,000 clones, roughly nine tenths of them present only once. This clone was seen just once. The CDR3 consists of 17 residues. The germline V gene encodes CDR1 SGHNT and CDR2 YENEEA. Trimming took 3 bases from V and 5 from J; bases not matched to a gene: 12. This chain connects TRBV11-3 to TRBJ2-5; TRBD2 matches 10 bases. The sequenced sample was PBMCs or T cells enriched from blood (not recorded which). The receptor was isolated from a woman aged 60-75 years who had recovered from COVID-19. In DNA form, the CDR3 reads TGTGCCAGCAGCTTTTTTAGCGGGAGGTCGCAGGGGGAGACCCAGTACTTC. Residues: CASSFFSGRSQGETQYF.